This T cell receptor beta chain was sequenced during a study of shared clonotypes between healthy human individuals (dated by TCRdb to 2018 to 2020). Context from the whole study: The cohort comprised two women and a few men aged 18 to 49 years. For each donor, CD4 naive and CD4 memory were each given three plates, CD8 naive was given two plates, and CD8 memory was given one plate. Blood TCR repertoires of five healthy adults were deeply sequenced to estimate repertoire size and the extent of clonotype sharing between individuals. Different laboratories and diverse techniques were used to prepare libraries and sequence TCR repertoires, to increase sequencing depth and limit assay-specific biases. Leukapheresis yielded between about 0.85 and 9 billion PBMCs per donor.

A word on this clone: What antigen it recognizes has not been identified. No base quality values were provided; no much bigger clone lies one nucleotide off.

On the study overall, not on this receptor specifically: The genetic and exposure-history diversity represented was limited by the small number of donors. Pairwise subsampling indicated that sequencing depth was expected to affect the degree of clonotype sharing among donors. Estimated clonotype richness was generally larger for naive than for memory subsets. Even with the large sequencing depth, rarefaction of the sorted-subset datasets indicated that sequencing was incomplete. When a few donors were compared, the shared fraction of clonotypes was about 5.2% for naive CD4, approximately 3.3% for naive CD8, roughly 2.3% for memory CD4, and about 0.36% for memory CD8. Higher generation probabilities were observed for clonotypes shared by all four sorted-subset donors than for non-shared clonotypes. Sampling was restricted to blood, and TCR repertoires in tissues likely differ from the TCR repertoires found in blood.

Donors were healthy HIV-negative adults with no recently reported acute infections or vaccinations. Every donor was a Caucasian adult residing in Nashville, Tennessee, USA. CD4+ T cells were enriched by magnetic negative selection, after which naive cells were positively selected on CD45RA and the negative fraction was taken as the memory subset. Blood was obtained by leukapheresis, after which PBMCs were separated by Ficoll-Histopaque density gradient centrifugation and cryopreserved in liquid nitrogen vapor phase. Analytical flow cytometry was used to check the purity and quantity of each magnetically sorted T cell population. Genomic DNA was isolated from each sorted fraction and quantified by UV absorbance on a Nanodrop 2000c. TCR CDR3 regions were amplified from genomic DNA by multiplex PCR using the deep immunoSEQ assay. Extracted genomic DNA from each cell subset was spread evenly across all wells of several immunoSEQ 96-well plates, with each plate serving as a replicate. For sorted subsets, roughly 0.2 ug genomic DNA, equal to some 28,000 T cell genomes, was loaded into each replicate PCR. Purified libraries were measured with a Qubit 3.0 fluorometer, size-checked on a Bioanalyzer 2100, and measured again with the KAPA Library Quantification kit. A separate single-read 150-cycle Illumina NextSeq 550 flow cell was used to sequence each immunoSEQ 96-well plate. Under the source paper's analysis protocol: Because the immunoSEQ output included only junctional sequences and no quality scores, the filtering could not be the same as the filtering used for full-length reads. Sequences were annotated with PyIR, a Python wrapper for IgBLAST v1.9, and V/J genes and CDR3 were assigned using IMGT germline references. Reads with weak V/J assignments (E-value above 1e-6), missing CDR3, stop codons, out-of-frame junctions, or ambiguous translated residues were removed. V3J clonotypes were defined as sequences sharing the same inferred V gene, J gene, and CDR3 amino acid sequence. To compute the percentage overlap between repertoires, the number of shared unique clonotypes was divided by the size of the smaller repertoire. Three approaches were used to assess repertoire richness: RTK rarefaction, the Chao1 estimator, and Recon v2.1 estimates of unobserved clonotypes. Generation probabilities for all TCRbeta clonotypes obtained by the gDNA method from a few donors were computed using OLGA. Entries here come from immuneACCESS through TCRdb and include only in-frame sequences with V and J called. Some clones fail to appear in such tables; in the studies checked, an unresolved V gene covers under half of the shortfall, and the cause of the remainder is unknown. D and trimming were read from the DNA, whereas the V and J calls and clone size are those reported in that table. This sample holds just over 2,000,000 clones; 85% to 95% were observed only once. The top ten clones comprise about 0.13% of the sample.

As encoded in the germline V gene, CDR1 is LGHNA while CDR2 is YNFKEQ. The CDR3 sequence holds 16 residues, the cysteine and phenylalanine included. Kept here is only the CDR3 DNA, which spans 48 bases and is read in frame from base 1. The junction shows trimming of 1 base on V and 8 bases on J, and the gene matches do not reach 6 bases of it. The chain uses TRBV4-2 and TRBJ2-3; TRBD2 aligns with 13 central bases. The sample consisted of naive CD4+ T cells sorted from blood. The cell subset or site label here, explained by the study, means: CD45RA+ positively selected. This receptor was obtained from a man between 18 and 35 years old in good health. The CDR3 protein is CASSQVLAGGQGTQYF. The DNA sequence is as follows: TGTGCCAGCAGCCAAGTACTAGCGGGGGGGCAGGGTACGCAGTATTTT.